This is a list of T cell receptor beta chains from one sample in a study of CD8 T cells in Susac syndrome. A single record per CDR3 protein comes from TCRdb applying MiXCR to the immunoSEQ multiplex PCR reads. The data show around 50,000 distinct CDR3 sequences, around 92% seen once. The sample comprised CD8+ T cells from PBMCs. These receptors were taken from a human donor in good health. The CDR3 runs from the conserved cysteine through the conserved F or W. Each record gives: CDR3 protein, CDR3 DNA, V gene, CDR3 length, J gene, clone size, D gene. D genes are given only for firm matches. Part of the rows lack a size; the others show once, few, many or a class for expanded clones.

CDR3: CASSVGLAGGEEGYEQYF
DNA: TGTGCCAGCAGCGTAGGATTAGCGGGAGGGGAAGAAGGCTACGAGCAGTACTTC
V: TRBV9
length: 18
J: TRBJ2-7
size: NA
D: TRBD2

CDR3: CASSYPGSSGNTIYF
DNA: TGTGCCAGCAGTTACCCGGGGAGCTCTGGAAACACCATATATTTT
V: TRBV6-2/TRBV6-3
length: 15
J: TRBJ1-3
size: NA
D: NA

CDR3: CASSYSSGESPYEQYF
DNA: TGTGCCAGCAGTTACTCGTCGGGGGAGAGCCCCTACGAGCAGTACTTC
V: TRBV6-5
length: 16
J: TRBJ2-7
size: NA
D: NA

CDR3: CASALPYNEQFF
DNA: TGTGCTAGTGCCCTTCCCTACAATGAGCAGTTCTTC
V: TRBV12-5
length: 12
J: TRBJ2-1
size: NA
D: NA

CDR3: CASSEAGDPNNEQFF
DNA: TGTGCCAGCAGTGAAGCGGGAGACCCCAACAATGAGCAGTTCTTC
V: TRBV9
length: 15
J: TRBJ2-1
size: NA
D: TRBD2

CDR3: CASSYTGYGYTF
DNA: TGTGCCAGCAGTTACACTGGCTATGGCTACACCTTC
V: TRBV6-2/TRBV6-3
length: 12
J: TRBJ1-2
size: NA
D: NA

CDR3: CASSLVRVGGTEAFF
DNA: TGTGCCAGCAGCTTGGTAAGGGTTGGGGGCACTGAAGCTTTCTTT
V: TRBV7-9
length: 15
J: TRBJ1-1
size: NA
D: NA

CDR3: CASSLGLAGAPYNEQFF
DNA: TGTGCCAGCAGCTTAGGCCTAGCGGGAGCGCCCTACAATGAGCAGTTCTTC
V: TRBV13
length: 17
J: TRBJ2-1
size: NA
D: TRBD2

CDR3: CASSSLLQGDYGYTF
DNA: TGTGCCAGCAGTTCTCTTCTACAGGGGGACTATGGCTACACCTTC
V: TRBV6-2/TRBV6-3
length: 15
J: TRBJ1-2
size: NA
D: TRBD1

CDR3: CASSLGEDNEQFF
DNA: TGTGCCAGCAGCTTGGGGGAAGACAATGAGCAGTTCTTC
V: TRBV5-6
length: 13
J: TRBJ2-1
size: few
D: NA

CDR3: CAWSVRVAEAFF
DNA: TGTGCCTGGAGTGTACGGGTTGCTGAAGCTTTCTTT
V: TRBV30
length: 12
J: TRBJ1-1
size: NA
D: NA

CDR3: CASSQGQGVGNEQFF
DNA: TGTGCCAGCAGCCAAGGACAGGGAGTGGGCAATGAGCAGTTCTTC
V: TRBV11-2
length: 15
J: TRBJ2-1
size: few
D: TRBD1

CDR3: CASSPREWGTYEQYF
DNA: TGTGCCAGCAGTCCCCGGGAGTGGGGAACGTACGAGCAGTACTTC
V: TRBV12-3/TRBV12-4
length: 15
J: TRBJ2-7
size: once
D: NA

CDR3: CASSQVSGETEAFF
DNA: TGCGCCAGCAGCCAAGTTAGTGGGGAGACTGAAGCTTTCTTT
V: TRBV4-1
length: 14
J: TRBJ1-1
size: NA
D: NA

CDR3: CASGLVHRRNTEAFF
DNA: TGTGCTAGTGGTTTGGTACACCGGAGGAACACTGAAGCTTTCTTT
V: TRBV12-5
length: 15
J: TRBJ1-1
size: NA
D: NA

CDR3: CASSLAMGNQPQHF
DNA: TGTGCCAGCAGTTTAGCCATGGGCAATCAGCCCCAGCATTTT
V: TRBV12-3/TRBV12-4
length: 14
J: TRBJ1-5
size: NA
D: NA

CDR3: CAWSEARLDEQFF
DNA: TGTGCCTGGAGCGAAGCCCGATTAGATGAGCAGTTCTTC
V: TRBV30
length: 13
J: TRBJ2-1
size: NA
D: NA

CDR3: CASSFSGRAYEQYF
DNA: TGTGCCAGCAGCTTTAGCGGGAGGGCTTACGAGCAGTACTTC
V: TRBV13
length: 14
J: TRBJ2-7
size: once
D: TRBD2

CDR3: CATSTRGETATNEKLFF
DNA: TGTGCCACCAGCACAAGGGGGGAGACTGCAACTAATGAAAAACTGTTTTTT
V: TRBV15
length: 17
J: TRBJ1-4
size: NA
D: NA

CDR3: CASSSRDRGSPYEQYF
DNA: TGTGCCAGCAGCTCCCGTGACAGGGGAAGCCCCTACGAGCAGTACTTC
V: TRBV7-6
length: 16
J: TRBJ2-7
size: NA
D: TRBD1

CDR3: CASSAGTEDGYTF
DNA: TGTGCCAGCAGCGCGGGGACTGAGGATGGCTACACCTTC
V: TRBV7-4
length: 13
J: TRBJ1-2
size: once
D: NA

CDR3: CASSIGAPMNTEAFF
DNA: TGTGCCAGTAGTATCGGGGCTCCCATGAACACTGAAGCTTTCTTT
V: TRBV19
length: 15
J: TRBJ1-1
size: NA
D: NA

CDR3: CASSLPSSDRGHEQYF
DNA: TGTGCCAGCAGTTTACCTTCCTCGGACAGGGGCCACGAGCAGTACTTC
V: TRBV12-3/TRBV12-4
length: 16
J: TRBJ2-7
size: NA
D: TRBD1

CDR3: CASSVLAGGLYEQYF
DNA: TGTGCCAGCAGCGTACTAGCGGGAGGACTCTACGAGCAGTACTTC
V: TRBV7-2
length: 15
J: TRBJ2-7
size: NA
D: TRBD2

CDR3: CASSLGGGRPYNEQFF
DNA: TGTGCCAGCAGCTTAGGGGGCGGGAGGCCCTACAATGAGCAGTTCTTC
V: TRBV7-9
length: 16
J: TRBJ2-1
size: NA
D: TRBD2

CDR3: CASPPQTGGADTQYF
DNA: TGTGCCAGCCCACCCCAGACAGGGGGCGCAGATACGCAGTATTTT
V: TRBV7-9
length: 15
J: TRBJ2-3
size: once
D: TRBD1

CDR3: CASSLWGLWNGYTF
DNA: TGTGCCAGCAGCTTATGGGGGCTTTGGAATGGCTACACCTTC
V: TRBV13
length: 14
J: TRBJ1-2
size: NA
D: NA

CDR3: CSVEDPLRVLGERGGDTQYF
DNA: TGCAGCGTTGAAGACCCCCTTAGAGTACTAGGGGAGAGGGGAGGAGATACGCAGTATTTT
V: TRBV29-1
length: 20
J: TRBJ2-3
size: NA
D: NA

CDR3: CASSWGSSSYEQYF
DNA: TGTGCCAGCAGCTGGGGGTCGAGCTCCTACGAGCAGTACTTC
V: TRBV27
length: 14
J: TRBJ2-7
size: NA
D: NA

CDR3: CASEAGWGTGELFF
DNA: TGTGCCAGCGAAGCAGGGTGGGGCACCGGGGAGCTGTTTTTT
V: TRBV2
length: 14
J: TRBJ2-2
size: once
D: NA

CDR3: CASRPHPGSNQPQHF
DNA: TGTGCCAGCAGGCCTCACCCAGGGAGCAATCAGCCCCAGCATTTT
V: TRBV27
length: 15
J: TRBJ1-5
size: NA
D: NA

CDR3: CASSLVVGETRGYTF
DNA: TGTGCCAGCAGCTTGGTTGTGGGCGAGACGCGAGGCTACACCTTC
V: TRBV5-5
length: 15
J: TRBJ1-2
size: NA
D: NA

CDR3: CASRNRLNTDTQYF
DNA: TGCGCCAGCAGAAACCGACTAAACACAGATACGCAGTATTTT
V: TRBV4-3
length: 14
J: TRBJ2-3
size: NA
D: NA